This T cell receptor beta chain was obtained from a study of blood T cell repertoires in COVID-19. Some clones are missing from TCRdb's copy, which holds only in-frame ones; the method was immunoSEQ multiplex PCR. Of approximately 250,000 clones listed, 83% are singletons. This CDR3 comprises 16 residues. The V end lost 5 bases, the J end lost 0 bases, and 14 bases lay between the germline ends. Germline CDR1 is SGHTA and CDR2 is FQGNSA. The chain employs TRBV7-2 and TRBJ2-1; no clear D. The TCR originated in a woman in her forties or fifties with acute or convalescent COVID-19. The sequencing sample was made of peripheral blood. The CDR3 spells CASSRRALSSYNEQFF. The CDR3 DNA sequence: TGTGCCAGCAGCCGGCGAGCGTTGAGCTCCTACAATGAGCAGTTCTTC.